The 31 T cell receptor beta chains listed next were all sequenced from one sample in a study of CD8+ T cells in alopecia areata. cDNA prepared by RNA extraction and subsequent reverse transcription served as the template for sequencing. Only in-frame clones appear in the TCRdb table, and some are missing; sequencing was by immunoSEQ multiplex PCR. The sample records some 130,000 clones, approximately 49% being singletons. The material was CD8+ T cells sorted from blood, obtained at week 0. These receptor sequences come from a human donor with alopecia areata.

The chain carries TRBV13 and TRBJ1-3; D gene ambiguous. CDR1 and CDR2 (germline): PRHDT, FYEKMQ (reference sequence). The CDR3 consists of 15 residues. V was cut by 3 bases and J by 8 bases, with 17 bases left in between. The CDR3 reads CASSFGPHTPDTIYF. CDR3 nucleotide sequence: TGTGCCAGCAGCTTCGGGCCTCATACACCAGACACCATATATTTT. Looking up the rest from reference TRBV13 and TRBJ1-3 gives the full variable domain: AAGVIQSPRHLIKEKRETATLKCYPIPRHDTVYWYQQGPGQDPQFLISFYEKMQSDKGSIPDRFSAQQFSDYHSELNMSSLELGDSALYFCASSFGPHTPDTIYFGEGSWLTVV.

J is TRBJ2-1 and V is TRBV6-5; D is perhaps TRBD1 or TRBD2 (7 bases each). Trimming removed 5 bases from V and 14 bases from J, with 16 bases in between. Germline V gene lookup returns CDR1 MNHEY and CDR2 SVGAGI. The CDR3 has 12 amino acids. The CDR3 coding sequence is TGTGCCAGCAGTACGACTTCAGGGGGGGAGTTCTTC. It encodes CASSTTSGGEFF.

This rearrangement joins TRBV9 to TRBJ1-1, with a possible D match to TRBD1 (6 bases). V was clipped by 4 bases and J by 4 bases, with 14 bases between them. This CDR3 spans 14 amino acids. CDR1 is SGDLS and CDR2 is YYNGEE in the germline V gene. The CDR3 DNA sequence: TGTGCCAGCAGCCTCGGGGGCCTGAGCACTGAAGCTTTCTTT. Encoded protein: CASSLGGLSTEAFF. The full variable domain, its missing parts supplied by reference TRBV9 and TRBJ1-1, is DSGVTQTPKHLITATGQRVTLRCSPRSGDLSVYWYQQSLDQGLQFLIQYYNGEERAKGNILERFSAQQFPDLHSELNLSSLELGDSALYFCASSLGGLSTEAFFGQGTRLTVV.

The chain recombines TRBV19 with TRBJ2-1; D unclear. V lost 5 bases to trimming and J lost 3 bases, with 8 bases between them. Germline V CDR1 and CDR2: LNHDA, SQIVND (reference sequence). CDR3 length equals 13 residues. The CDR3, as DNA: TGTGCCAGTAGTTGGTTTGACTACAATGAGCAGTTCTTC. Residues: CASSWFDYNEQFF.

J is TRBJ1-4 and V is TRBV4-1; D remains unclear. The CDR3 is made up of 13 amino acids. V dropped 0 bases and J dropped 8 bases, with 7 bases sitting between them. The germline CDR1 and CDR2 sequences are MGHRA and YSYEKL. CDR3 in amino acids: CASSQDRREKLFF. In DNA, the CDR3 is TGCGCCAGCAGCCAAGATCGCAGGGAAAAACTGTTTTTT.

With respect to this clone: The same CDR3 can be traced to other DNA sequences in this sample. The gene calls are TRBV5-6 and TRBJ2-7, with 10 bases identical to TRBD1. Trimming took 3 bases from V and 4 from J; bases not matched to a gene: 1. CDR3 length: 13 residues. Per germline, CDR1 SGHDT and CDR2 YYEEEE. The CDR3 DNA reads TGTGCCAGCAGCTGGGACAGGGGTTACGAGCAGTACTTC. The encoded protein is CASSWDRGYEQYF. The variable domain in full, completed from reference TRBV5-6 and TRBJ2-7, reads DAGVTQSPTHLIKTRGQQVTLRCSPKSGHDTVSWYQQALGQGPQFIFQYYEEEERQRGNFPDRFSGHQFPNYSSELNVNALLLGDSALYLCASSWDRGYEQYFGPGTRLTVT.

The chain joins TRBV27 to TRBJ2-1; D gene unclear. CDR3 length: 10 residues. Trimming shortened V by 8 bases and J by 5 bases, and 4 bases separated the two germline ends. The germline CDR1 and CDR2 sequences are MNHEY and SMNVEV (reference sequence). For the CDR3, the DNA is TGTGCCAGCGGAGACAATGAGCAGTTCTTC. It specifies CASGDNEQFF.

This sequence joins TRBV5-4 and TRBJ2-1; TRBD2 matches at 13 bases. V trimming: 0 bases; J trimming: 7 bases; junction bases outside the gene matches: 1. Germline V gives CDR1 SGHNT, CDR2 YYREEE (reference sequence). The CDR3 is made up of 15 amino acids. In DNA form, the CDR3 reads TGTGCCAGCAGCTTGGAGGGACTAGCGGGAAATGAGCAGTTCTTC. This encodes CASSLEGLAGNEQFF. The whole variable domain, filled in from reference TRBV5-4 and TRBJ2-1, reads ETGVTQSPTHLIKTRGQQVTLRCSSQSGHNTVSWYQQALGQGPQFIFQYYREEENGRGNFPPRFSGLQFPNYSSELNVNALELDDSALYLCASSLEGLAGNEQFFGPGTRLTVL.

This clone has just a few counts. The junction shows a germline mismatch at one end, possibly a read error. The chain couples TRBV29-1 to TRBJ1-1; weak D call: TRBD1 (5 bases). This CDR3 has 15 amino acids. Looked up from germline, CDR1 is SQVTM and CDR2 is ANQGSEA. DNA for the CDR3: TGCAGCGTTAAAGAAGGGTGGGGCACCGGCACTGAAGCTTTCTTT. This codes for CSVKEGWGTGTEAFF.

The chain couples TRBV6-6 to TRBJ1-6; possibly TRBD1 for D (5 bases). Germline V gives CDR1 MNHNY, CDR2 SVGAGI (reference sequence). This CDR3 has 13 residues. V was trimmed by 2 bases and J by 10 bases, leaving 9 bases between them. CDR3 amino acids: CASSYGGDSPLHF. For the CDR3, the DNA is TGTGCCAGCAGTTACGGGGGGGACTCACCCCTCCACTTT.

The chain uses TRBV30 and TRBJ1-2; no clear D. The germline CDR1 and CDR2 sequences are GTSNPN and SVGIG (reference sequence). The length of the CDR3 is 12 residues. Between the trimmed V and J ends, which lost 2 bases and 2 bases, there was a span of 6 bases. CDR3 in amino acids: CAWSSGNYGYTF. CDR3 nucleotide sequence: TGTGCCTGGAGTTCCGGGAACTATGGCTACACCTTC.

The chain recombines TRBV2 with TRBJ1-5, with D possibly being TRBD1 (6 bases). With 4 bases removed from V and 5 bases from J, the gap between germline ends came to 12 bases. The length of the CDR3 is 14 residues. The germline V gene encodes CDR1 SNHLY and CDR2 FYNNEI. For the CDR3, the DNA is TGTGCCAGCAGTGTTGCAGGGGCTCATCAGCCCCAGCATTTT. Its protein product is CASSVAGAHQPQHF.

The CDR3 reads CASSNLAGGSHEQFF. Written as DNA, the CDR3 is TGCGCCAGCAGCAACCTAGCGGGGGGATCCCATGAGCAGTTCTTC. The chain is built from TRBV4-3 and TRBJ2-1, with 11 bases lining up with TRBD2. J was trimmed by 8 bases and V by 5 bases; bases with no gene match: 8. This CDR3 spans 15 amino acids. From germline, CDR1 is LGHNA and CDR2 YSLEER.

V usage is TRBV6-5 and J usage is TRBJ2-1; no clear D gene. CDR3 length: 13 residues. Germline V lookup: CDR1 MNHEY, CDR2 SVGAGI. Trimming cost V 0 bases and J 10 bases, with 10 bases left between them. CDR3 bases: TGTGCCAGCAGTTACTCGGAAGGGTTGGAGCAGTTCTTC. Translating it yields CASSYSEGLEQFF.

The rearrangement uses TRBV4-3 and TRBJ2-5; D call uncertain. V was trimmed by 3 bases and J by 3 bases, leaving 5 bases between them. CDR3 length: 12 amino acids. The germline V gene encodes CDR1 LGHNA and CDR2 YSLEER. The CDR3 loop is CASSHGEETQYF. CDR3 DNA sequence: TGCGCCAGCAGCCATGGAGAAGAGACCCAGTACTTC.

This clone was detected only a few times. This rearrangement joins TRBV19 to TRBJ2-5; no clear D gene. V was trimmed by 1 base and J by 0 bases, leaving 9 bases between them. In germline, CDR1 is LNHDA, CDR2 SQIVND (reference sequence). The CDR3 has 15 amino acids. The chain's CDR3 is CASSIGASHQETQYF. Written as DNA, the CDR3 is TGTGCCAGTAGTATAGGGGCCAGCCACCAAGAGACCCAGTACTTC.

The CDR3 loop reads CAWSWGDTDTQYF. DNA of the CDR3: TGTGCCTGGAGTTGGGGAGACACAGATACGCAGTATTTT. The gene calls are TRBV30 and TRBJ2-3; possibly TRBD2 for D (5 bases). Germline CDR1 GTSNPN, CDR2 SVGIG (reference sequence). The CDR3 is made up of 13 amino acids. Trimming removed 2 bases from V and 2 bases from J, with 8 bases in between.

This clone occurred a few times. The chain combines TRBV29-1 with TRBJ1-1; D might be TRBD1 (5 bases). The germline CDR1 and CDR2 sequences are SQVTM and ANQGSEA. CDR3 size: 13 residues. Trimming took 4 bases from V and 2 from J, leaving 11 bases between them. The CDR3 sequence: CSVADMINTEAFF. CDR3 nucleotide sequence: TGCAGCGTTGCGGACATGATCAACACTGAAGCTTTCTTT.

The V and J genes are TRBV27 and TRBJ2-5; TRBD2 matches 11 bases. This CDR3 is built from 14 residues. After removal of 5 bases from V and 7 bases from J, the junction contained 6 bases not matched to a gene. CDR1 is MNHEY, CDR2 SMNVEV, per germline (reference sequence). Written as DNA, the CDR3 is TGTGCCAGCAGTCTCCAACTAGCGGGGGCGACCCAGTACTTC. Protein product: CASSLQLAGATQYF.

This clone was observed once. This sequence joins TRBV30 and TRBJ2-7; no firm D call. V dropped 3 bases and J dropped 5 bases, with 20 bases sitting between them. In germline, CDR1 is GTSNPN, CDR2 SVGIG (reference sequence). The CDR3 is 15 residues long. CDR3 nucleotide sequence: TGTGCCTGGAGCCCCAGGTTGCCGGTCCTCGACGAGCAGTACTTC. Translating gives CAWSPRLPVLDEQYF.

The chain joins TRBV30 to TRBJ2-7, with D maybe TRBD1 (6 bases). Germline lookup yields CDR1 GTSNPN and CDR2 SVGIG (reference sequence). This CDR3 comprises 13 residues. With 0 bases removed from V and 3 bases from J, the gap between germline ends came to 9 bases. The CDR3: CAWSVWGLYEQYF. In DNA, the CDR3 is TGTGCCTGGAGTGTATGGGGGCTCTACGAGCAGTACTTC. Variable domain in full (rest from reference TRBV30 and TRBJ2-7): SQTIHQWPATLVQPVGSPLSLECTVEGTSNPNLYWYRQAAGRGLQLLFYSVGIGQISSEVPQNLSASRPQDRQFILSSKKLLLSDSGFYLCAWSVWGLYEQYFGPGTRLTVT.

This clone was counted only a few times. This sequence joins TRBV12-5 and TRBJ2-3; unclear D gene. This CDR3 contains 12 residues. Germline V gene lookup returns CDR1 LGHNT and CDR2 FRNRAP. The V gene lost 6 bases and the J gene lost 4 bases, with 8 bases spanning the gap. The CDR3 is CASGLPPDTQYF. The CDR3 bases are TGTGCTAGTGGCCTGCCCCCAGATACGCAGTATTTT. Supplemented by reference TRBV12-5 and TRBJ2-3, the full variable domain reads DARVTQTPRHKVTEMGQEVTMRCQPILGHNTVFWYRQTMMQGLELLAYFRNRAPLDDSGMPKDRFSAEMPDATLATLKIQPSEPRDSAVYFCASGLPPDTQYFGPGTRLTVL.

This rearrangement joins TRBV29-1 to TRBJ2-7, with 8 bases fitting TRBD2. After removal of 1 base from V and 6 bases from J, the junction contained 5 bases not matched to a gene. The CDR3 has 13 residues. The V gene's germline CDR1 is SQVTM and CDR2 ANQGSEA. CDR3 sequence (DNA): TGCAGCGTTGAAGCGGGGGGGCGCGGCGAGCAGTACTTC. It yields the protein CSVEAGGRGEQYF.

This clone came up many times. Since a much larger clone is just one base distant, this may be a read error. This CDR3 is CASSDNSGANVLTF. As DNA, the CDR3 is TGTGCCAGCAGTGACAACTCTGGGGCCAACGTCCTGACTTTC. The chain uses TRBV6-1 and TRBJ2-6, with D uncertain. Germline CDR1 MNHNS, CDR2 SASEGT. The CDR3 has 14 residues. V was trimmed by 3 bases and J by 0 bases, leaving 3 bases between them.

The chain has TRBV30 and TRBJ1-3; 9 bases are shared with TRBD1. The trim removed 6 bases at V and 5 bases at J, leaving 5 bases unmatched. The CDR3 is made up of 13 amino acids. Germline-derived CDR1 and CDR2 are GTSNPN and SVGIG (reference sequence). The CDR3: CACSHRGRNTIYF. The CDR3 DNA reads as TGTGCCTGTTCTCACAGGGGGCGAAACACCATATATTTT.

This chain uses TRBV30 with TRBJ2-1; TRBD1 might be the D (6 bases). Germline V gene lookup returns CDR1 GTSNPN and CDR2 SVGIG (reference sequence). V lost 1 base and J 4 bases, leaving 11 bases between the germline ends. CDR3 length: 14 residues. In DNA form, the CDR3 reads TGTGCCTGGAGTGGCACAGGGTTTTACAATGAGCAGTTCTTC. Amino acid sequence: CAWSGTGFYNEQFF.

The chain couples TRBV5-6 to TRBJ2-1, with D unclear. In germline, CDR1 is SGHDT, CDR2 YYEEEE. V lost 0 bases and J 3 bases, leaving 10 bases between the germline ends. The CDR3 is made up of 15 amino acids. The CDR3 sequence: CASSLESDGYNEQFF. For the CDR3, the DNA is TGTGCCAGCAGCTTGGAATCGGACGGCTACAATGAGCAGTTCTTC.

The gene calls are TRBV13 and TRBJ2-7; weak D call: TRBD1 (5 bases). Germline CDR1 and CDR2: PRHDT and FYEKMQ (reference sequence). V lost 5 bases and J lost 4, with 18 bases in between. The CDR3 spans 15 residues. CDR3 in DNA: TGTGCCAGCAGCATCTTCCCGGACCAGGGTTACGAGCAGTACTTC. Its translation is CASSIFPDQGYEQYF.

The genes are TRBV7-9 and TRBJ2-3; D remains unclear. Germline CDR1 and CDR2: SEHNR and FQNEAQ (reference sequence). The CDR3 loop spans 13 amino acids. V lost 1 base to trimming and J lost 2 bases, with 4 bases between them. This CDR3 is CASSLGSTDTQYF. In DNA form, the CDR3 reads TGTGCCAGCAGCTTAGGGTCCACAGATACGCAGTATTTT.

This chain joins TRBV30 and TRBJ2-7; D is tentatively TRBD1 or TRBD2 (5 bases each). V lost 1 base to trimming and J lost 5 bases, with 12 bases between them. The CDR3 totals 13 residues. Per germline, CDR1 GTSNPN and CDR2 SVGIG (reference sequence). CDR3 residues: CAWSAQAGDEQYF. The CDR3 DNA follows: TGTGCCTGGAGTGCACAGGCCGGGGACGAGCAGTACTTC.

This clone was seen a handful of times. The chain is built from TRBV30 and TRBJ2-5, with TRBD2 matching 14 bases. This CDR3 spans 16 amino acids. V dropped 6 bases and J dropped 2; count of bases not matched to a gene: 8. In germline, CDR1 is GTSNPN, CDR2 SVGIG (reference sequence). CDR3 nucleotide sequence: TGTGCCTGCTCCCTCGGACTAGCGGGGGGACAAGAGACCCAGTACTTC. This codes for CACSLGLAGGQETQYF. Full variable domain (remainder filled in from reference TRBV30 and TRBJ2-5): SQTIHQWPATLVQPVGSPLSLECTVEGTSNPNLYWYRQAAGRGLQLLFYSVGIGQISSEVPQNLSASRPQDRQFILSSKKLLLSDSGFYLCACSLGLAGGQETQYFGPGTRLLVL.